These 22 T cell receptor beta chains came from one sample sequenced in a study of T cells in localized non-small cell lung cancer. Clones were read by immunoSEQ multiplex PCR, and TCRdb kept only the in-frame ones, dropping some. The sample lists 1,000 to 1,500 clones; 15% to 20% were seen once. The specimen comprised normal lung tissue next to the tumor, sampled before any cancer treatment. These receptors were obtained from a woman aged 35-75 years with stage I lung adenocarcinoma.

In DNA, the CDR3 is TGTGCCAGCAGCCCAGGGCTGGACACTGAAGCTTTCTTT. Translating gives CASSPGLDTEAFF. The chain combines TRBV7-2 with TRBJ1-1; weak D call: TRBD1 (5 bases). Per the germline V gene, CDR1 is SGHTA and CDR2 is FQGNSA. There are 13 residues in the CDR3. Trimming took off 5 bases at V and 3 bases at J, with 10 bases between the two ends. The full variable domain, rest sourced from reference TRBV7-2 and TRBJ1-1, is GAGVSQSPSNKVTEKGKDVELRCDPISGHTALYWYRQSLGQGLEFLIYFQGNSAPDKSGLPSDRFSAERTGGSVSTLTIQRTQQEDSAVYLCASSPGLDTEAFFGQGTRLTVV.

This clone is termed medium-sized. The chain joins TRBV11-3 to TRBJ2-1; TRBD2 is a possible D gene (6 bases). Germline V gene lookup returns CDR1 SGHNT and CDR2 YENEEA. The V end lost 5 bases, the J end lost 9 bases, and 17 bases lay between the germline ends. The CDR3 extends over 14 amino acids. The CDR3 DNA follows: TGTGCCAGCAGCCAAATAGCTAGCGCCGGTGAGCAGTTCTTC. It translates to CASSQIASAGEQFF.

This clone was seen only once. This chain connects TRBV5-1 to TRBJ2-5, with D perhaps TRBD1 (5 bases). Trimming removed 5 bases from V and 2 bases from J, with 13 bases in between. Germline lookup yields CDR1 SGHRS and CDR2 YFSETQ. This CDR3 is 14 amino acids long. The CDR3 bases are TGCGCCAGCAGATTCCTCCAGGGACAAGAGACCCAGTACTTC. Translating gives CASRFLQGQETQYF.

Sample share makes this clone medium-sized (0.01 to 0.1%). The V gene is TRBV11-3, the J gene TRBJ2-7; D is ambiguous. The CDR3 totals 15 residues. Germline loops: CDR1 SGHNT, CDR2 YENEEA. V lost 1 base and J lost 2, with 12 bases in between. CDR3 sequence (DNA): TGTGCCAGCAGCTTAGGTTGGTGGAGTACCTACGAGCAGTACTTC. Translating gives CASSLGWWSTYEQYF.

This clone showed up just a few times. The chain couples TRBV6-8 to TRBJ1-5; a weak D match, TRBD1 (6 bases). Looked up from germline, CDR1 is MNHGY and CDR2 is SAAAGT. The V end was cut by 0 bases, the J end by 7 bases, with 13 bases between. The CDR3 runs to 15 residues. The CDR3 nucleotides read TGTGCCAGCAGTTACTCCCCAGGGGAAGACCAGCCCCAGCATTTT. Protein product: CASSYSPGEDQPQHF.

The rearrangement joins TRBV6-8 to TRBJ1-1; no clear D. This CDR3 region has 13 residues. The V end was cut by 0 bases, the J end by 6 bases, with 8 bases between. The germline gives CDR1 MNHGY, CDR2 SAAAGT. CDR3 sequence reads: CASSYSGNSEAFF. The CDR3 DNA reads TGTGCCAGCAGTTACTCAGGCAATTCTGAAGCTTTCTTT.

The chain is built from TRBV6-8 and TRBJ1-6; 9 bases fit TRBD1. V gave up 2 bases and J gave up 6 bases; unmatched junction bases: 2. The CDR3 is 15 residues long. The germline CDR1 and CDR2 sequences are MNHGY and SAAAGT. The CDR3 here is CASSYRGQGNSPLHF. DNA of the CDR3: TGTGCCAGCAGTTACAGGGGACAGGGTAATTCACCCCTCCACTTT.

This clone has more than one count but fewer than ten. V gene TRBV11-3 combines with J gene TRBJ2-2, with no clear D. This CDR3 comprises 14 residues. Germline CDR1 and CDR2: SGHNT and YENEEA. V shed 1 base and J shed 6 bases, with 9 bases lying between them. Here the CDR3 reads CASSLVGGSGELFF. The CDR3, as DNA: TGTGCCAGCAGCTTAGTAGGTGGTTCCGGGGAGCTGTTTTTT.

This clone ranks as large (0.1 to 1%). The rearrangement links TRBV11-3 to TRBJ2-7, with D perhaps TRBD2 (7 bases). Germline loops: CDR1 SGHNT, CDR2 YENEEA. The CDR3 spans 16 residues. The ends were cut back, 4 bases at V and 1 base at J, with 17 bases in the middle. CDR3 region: CASSSWGGPSSYEQYF. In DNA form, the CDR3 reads TGTGCCAGCAGCTCATGGGGGGGCCCTAGTTCCTACGAGCAGTACTTC.

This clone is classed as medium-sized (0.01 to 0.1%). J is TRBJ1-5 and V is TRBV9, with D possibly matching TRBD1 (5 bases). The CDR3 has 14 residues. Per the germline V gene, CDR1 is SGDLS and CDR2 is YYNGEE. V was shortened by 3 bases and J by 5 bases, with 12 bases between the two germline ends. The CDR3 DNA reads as TGTGCCAGCAGCGGCGGGGACCTCTATCAGCCCCAGCATTTT. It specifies CASSGGDLYQPQHF.

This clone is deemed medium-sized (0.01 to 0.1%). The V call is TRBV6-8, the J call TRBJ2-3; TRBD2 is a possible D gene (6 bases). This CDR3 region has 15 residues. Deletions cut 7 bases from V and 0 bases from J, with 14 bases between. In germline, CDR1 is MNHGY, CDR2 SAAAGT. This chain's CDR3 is CASTRTTFSTDTQYF. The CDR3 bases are TGTGCCAGCACCAGGACTACATTTAGCACAGATACGCAGTATTTT.

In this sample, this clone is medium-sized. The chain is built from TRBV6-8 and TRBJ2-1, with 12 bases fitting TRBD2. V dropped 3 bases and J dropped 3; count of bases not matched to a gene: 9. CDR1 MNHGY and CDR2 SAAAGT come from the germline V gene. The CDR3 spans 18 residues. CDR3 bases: TGTGCCAGCAGTTATTTCGACGGACTAGCGGGGTTCTACAATGAGCAGTTCTTC. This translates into CASSYFDGLAGFYNEQFF.

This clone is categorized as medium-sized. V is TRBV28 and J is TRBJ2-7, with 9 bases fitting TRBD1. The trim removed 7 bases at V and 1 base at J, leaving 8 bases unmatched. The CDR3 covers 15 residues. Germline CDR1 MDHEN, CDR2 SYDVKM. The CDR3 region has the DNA TGTGCCAGCAATGCACCGGGACAGGGTTCCTACGAGCAGTACTTC. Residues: CASNAPGQGSYEQYF.

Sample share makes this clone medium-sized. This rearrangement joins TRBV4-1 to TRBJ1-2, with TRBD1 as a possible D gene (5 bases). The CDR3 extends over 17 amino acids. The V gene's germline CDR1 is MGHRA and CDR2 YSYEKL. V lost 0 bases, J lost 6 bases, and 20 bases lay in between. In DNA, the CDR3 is TGCGCCAGCAGCCAAGAACCCTCGACCCGGACGGGGGATGGCTACACCTTC. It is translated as CASSQEPSTRTGDGYTF.

The CDR3 reads CASSPSPSSSGNTIYF. The CDR3 nucleotides are TGTGCCAGCTCACCATCCCCATCGAGCTCTGGAAACACCATATATTTT. V and J are TRBV18 and TRBJ1-3, with D unclear. Germline CDR1 and CDR2: KGHSH and LQKENI. Trimming took 2 bases from V and 0 from J, leaving 11 bases between them. This CDR3 contains 16 residues.

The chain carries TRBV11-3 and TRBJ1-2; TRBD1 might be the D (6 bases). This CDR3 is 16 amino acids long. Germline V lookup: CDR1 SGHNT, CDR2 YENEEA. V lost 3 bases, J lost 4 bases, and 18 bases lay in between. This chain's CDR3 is CASSLGPRTESYGYTF. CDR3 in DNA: TGTGCCAGCAGCTTGGGGCCGCGGACAGAGTCCTATGGCTACACCTTC.

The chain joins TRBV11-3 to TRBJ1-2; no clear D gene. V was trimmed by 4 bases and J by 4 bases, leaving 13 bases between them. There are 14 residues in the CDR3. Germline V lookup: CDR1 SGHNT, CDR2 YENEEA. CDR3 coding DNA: TGTGCCAGCAGCTCGATGACTGGTATCTATGGCTACACCTTC. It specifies CASSSMTGIYGYTF.

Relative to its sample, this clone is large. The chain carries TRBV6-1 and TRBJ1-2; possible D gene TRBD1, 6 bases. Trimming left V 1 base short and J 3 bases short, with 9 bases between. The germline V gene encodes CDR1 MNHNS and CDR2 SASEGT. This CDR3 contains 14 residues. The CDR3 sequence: CASSEGAGDYGYTF. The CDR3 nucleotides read TGTGCCAGCAGTGAAGGAGCAGGGGACTATGGCTACACCTTC.

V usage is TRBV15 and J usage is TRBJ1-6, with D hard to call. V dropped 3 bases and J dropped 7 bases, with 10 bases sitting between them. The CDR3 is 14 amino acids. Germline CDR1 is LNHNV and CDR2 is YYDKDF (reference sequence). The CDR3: CATSSQNSNSPLHF. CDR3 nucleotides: TGTGCCACCAGCAGTCAAAACAGCAATTCACCCCTCCACTTT. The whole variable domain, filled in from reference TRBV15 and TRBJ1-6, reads DAMVIQNPRYQVTQFGKPVTLSCSQTLNHNVMYWYQQKSSQAPKLLFHYYDKDFNNEADTPDNFQSRRPNTSFCFLDIRSPGLGDTAMYLCATSSQNSNSPLHFGNGTRLTVT.

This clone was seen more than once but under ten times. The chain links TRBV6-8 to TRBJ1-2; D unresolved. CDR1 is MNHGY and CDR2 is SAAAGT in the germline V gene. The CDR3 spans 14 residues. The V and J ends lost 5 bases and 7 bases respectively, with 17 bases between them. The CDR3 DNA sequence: TGTGCCAGCAGTCCCCCGGCCCTCTGGCGTGGCTACACCTTC. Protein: CASSPPALWRGYTF.

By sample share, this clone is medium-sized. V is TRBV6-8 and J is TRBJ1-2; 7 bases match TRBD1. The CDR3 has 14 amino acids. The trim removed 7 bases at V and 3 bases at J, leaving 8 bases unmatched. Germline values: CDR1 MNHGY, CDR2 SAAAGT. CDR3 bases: TGTGCCAGCACGCGACCCACAGGGGACTATGGCTACACCTTC. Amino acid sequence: CASTRPTGDYGYTF.

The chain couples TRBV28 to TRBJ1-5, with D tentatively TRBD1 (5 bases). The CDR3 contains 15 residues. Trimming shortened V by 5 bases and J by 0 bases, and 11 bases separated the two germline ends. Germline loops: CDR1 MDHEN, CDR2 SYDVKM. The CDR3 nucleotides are TGTGCCAGCAGTCTGAGGGACCGTAGCAATCAGCCCCAGCATTTT. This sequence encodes CASSLRDRSNQPQHF.